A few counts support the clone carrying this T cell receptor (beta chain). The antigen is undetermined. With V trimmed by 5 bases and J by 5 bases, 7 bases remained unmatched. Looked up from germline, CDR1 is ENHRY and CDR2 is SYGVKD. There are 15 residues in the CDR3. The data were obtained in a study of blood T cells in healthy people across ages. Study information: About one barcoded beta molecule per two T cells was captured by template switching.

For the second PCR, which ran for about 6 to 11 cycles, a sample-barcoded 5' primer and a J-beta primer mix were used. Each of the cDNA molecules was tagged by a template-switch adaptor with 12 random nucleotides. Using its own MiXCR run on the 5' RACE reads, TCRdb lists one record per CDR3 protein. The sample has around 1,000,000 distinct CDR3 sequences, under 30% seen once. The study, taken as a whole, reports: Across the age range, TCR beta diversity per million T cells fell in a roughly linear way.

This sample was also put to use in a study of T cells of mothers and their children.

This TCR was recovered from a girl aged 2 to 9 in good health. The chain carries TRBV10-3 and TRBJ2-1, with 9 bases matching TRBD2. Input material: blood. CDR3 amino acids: CAISIGQRGDNEQFF. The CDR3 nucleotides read TGTGCCATCAGTATCGGACAGCGGGGGGACAATGAGCAGTTCTTC.